The 12 T cell receptor beta chains in this list originate from one sample, sequenced in a study of radiation and T cells in renal cell carcinoma. Clones were read by immunoSEQ multiplex PCR, and TCRdb kept only the in-frame ones, dropping some. The sample holds around 15,000 clones, 50% seen once. The treatment was: 15 Gy SBRT to primary tumor, nephrectomy 4 weeks later. The material was tumor tissue, obtained from a patient whose treatment included radiotherapy and nephrectomy. Every receptor here comes from an older woman with renal cell carcinoma.

This clone occurred many times. The rearrangement uses TRBV12-5 and TRBJ2-5, with a tentative D call TRBD1 (5 bases). V shed 4 bases and J shed 10 bases, with 13 bases lying between them. From germline, CDR1 is LGHNT and CDR2 FRNRAP. This CDR3 has 12 residues. The CDR3 loop is CASGSTVGIQYF. The CDR3, as DNA: TGTGCTAGTGGTTCGACAGTGGGGATCCAGTACTTC.

The chain has TRBV6-1 and TRBJ1-4; 9 bases map to TRBD1. The CDR3 contains 14 residues. Germline CDR1 and CDR2: MNHNS and SASEGT. Trimming at V came to 6 bases and at J to 8 bases, leaving 7 bases not matched to a gene. As DNA, the CDR3 is TGTGCCAGCAGCGCGGACAGGGGTTTGGAAAAACTGTTTTTT. Protein sequence: CASSADRGLEKLFF.

The J gene is TRBJ1-1, the V gene TRBV6-1, with 7 bases identical to TRBD1. Per the germline V gene, CDR1 is MNHNS and CDR2 is SASEGT. V was pared by 5 bases and J by 0 bases, with 3 bases of the junction left unmatched. The CDR3 is 14 residues long. The CDR3 region is CASSPGQLNTEAFF. For the CDR3, the DNA is TGTGCCAGCAGTCCGGGACAGCTGAACACTGAAGCTTTCTTT.

The V and J genes are TRBV6-5 and TRBJ1-2; 9 bases match TRBD1. CDR1 is MNHEY and CDR2 is SVGAGI in the germline V gene. J was trimmed by 8 bases and V by 0 bases; bases with no gene match: 4. This CDR3 is built from 14 residues. In DNA, the CDR3 is TGTGCCAGCAGTTACTCGATGACAGGGGGAGGCTACACCTTC. This encodes CASSYSMTGGGYTF.

The rearrangement uses TRBV5-1 and TRBJ1-2; D may be TRBD1 (5 bases). The CDR3 loop spans 13 amino acids. V was shortened by 2 bases and J by 6 bases, with 11 bases between the two germline ends. From germline, CDR1 is SGHRS and CDR2 YFSETQ. The CDR3 protein is CASSFGHPDGYTF. CDR3 DNA sequence: TGCGCCAGCAGCTTTGGACACCCAGATGGCTACACCTTC.

V and J are TRBV5-6 and TRBJ1-5; 9 positions agree with TRBD1. The V and J ends lost 4 bases and 6 bases, in that order; junction bases with no gene match: 2. The germline V gene encodes CDR1 SGHDT and CDR2 YYEEEE. The CDR3 has 13 residues. This CDR3 reads CASSPDRGQPQHF. The CDR3 region has the DNA TGTGCCAGCAGCCCGGACAGGGGTCAGCCCCAGCATTTT.

Details on this clone: Germline and junction disagree at one end, which may indicate a read error. The chain uses TRBV5-6 and TRBJ1-3, with a tentative D call TRBD1 (5 bases). Germline V CDR1 and CDR2: SGHDT, YYEEEE. CDR3 length equals 14 residues. Here the CDR3 DNA reads TGTGCCAGCAGCTCCCAGGGACCTGGGAACACCATATATTTT. It is translated as CASSSQGPGNTIYF.

This clone appeared a few times. This chain joins TRBV6-5 and TRBJ2-7, with no clear D. Trimming left V 5 bases short and J 0 bases short, with 11 bases between. This CDR3 region has 14 residues. Germline CDR1 is MNHEY and CDR2 is SVGAGI. The CDR3 DNA reads as TGTGCCAGCAGTGATACAACAGTCTCCTACGAGCAGTACTTC. Its translation is CASSDTTVSYEQYF.

This CDR3 reads CATLDWKQETQYF. The CDR3 nucleotides read TGTGCCACTCTGGACTGGAAACAAGAGACCCAGTACTTC. This chain joins TRBV15 and TRBJ2-5; TRBD2 might be the D (5 bases). Germline CDR1 reads LNHNV; CDR2 reads YYDKDF (reference sequence). The V end was cut by 9 bases, the J end by 2 bases, with 13 bases between. The CDR3 loop spans 13 amino acids.

V gene TRBV7-8 combines with J gene TRBJ2-1; either TRBD1 or TRBD2 may fit D (6 bases each). CDR3 size: 15 residues. V lost 6 bases, J lost 7 bases, and 19 bases lay in between. Germline V CDR1 and CDR2: SGHVS, FQNEAQ. The CDR3 loop is CASSDPGARGNEQFF. In DNA form, the CDR3 reads TGTGCCAGCAGTGATCCGGGGGCCCGGGGAAATGAGCAGTTCTTC.

This clone was counted a few times. The rearrangement joins TRBV6-5 to TRBJ2-7; possible D gene TRBD2, 6 bases. This CDR3 region has 15 residues. Germline V gene sequence: CDR1 MNHEY, CDR2 SVGAGI. V dropped 0 bases and J dropped 0 bases, with 9 bases sitting between them. This CDR3 is CASSYSTGVSYEQYF. The DNA for the CDR3 is TGTGCCAGCAGTTACTCAACGGGGGTCTCCTACGAGCAGTACTTC.

The table lists this clone with a few counts. J is TRBJ2-5 and V is TRBV6-1, with D possibly being TRBD1 or TRBD2 (5 bases each). Trimming stripped 2 bases from V and 0 bases from J, with 10 bases between. This CDR3 is built from 15 residues. Germline-derived CDR1 and CDR2 are MNHNS and SASEGT. The CDR3 is CASSETVGDQETQYF. The DNA for the CDR3 is TGTGCCAGCAGTGAAACGGTGGGGGACCAAGAGACCCAGTACTTC.